This TCR beta chain emerged from a study of T cells after yellow fever vaccination. Findings of the study overall: The booster saw the reappearance of most primary-vaccination clones (roughly 95% CD4, roughly 87% CD8).

Trimming stripped 4 bases from V and 4 bases from J, with 14 bases between. Germline V gene data show CDR1 as SGHRS and CDR2 as YFSETQ. CDR3 size: 14 residues. This clonotype appeared a few times. The antigen is not known. Generation of TCR cDNA used 5'RACE template switching (which added a universal primer site and UMIs). A single record per CDR3 protein comes from TCRdb applying MiXCR to the 5' RACE reads. This sample has about 300,000 distinct CDR3 sequences, with around 4.1% found just once. V and J are TRBV5-1 and TRBJ1-1; no reliable D call. The sample was PBMCs, taken 5 days after the yellow fever booster vaccination. The receptor's source is a man between 18 and 35 years old who received the YFV17D yellow fever vaccine. The CDR3 bases are TGCGCCAGCAGCGAACGGACGGAGGGCACTGAAGCTTTCTTT. Protein sequence: CASSERTEGTEAFF.